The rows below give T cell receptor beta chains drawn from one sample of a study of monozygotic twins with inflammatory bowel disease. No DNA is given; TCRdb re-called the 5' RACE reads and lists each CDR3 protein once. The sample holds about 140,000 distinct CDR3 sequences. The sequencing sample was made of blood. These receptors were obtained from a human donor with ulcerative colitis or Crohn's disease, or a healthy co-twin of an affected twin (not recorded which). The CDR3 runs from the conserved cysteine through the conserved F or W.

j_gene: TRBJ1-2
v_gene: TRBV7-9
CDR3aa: CARGQLTNYGYTF

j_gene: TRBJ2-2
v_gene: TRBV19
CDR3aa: CASRFPGSGELFF

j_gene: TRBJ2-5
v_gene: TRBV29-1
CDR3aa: CSVGHRGETQYF

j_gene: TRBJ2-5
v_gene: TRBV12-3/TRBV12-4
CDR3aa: CASSLAREGRETQYF

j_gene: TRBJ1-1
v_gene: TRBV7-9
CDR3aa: CASSLGNRAPEAFF

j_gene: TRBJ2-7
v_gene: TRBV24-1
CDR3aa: CATSDSGSPEQYF

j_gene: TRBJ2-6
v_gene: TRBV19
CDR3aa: CASNPLAGRTGANVLTF

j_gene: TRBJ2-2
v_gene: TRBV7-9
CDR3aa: CASSHRVSNTGELFF

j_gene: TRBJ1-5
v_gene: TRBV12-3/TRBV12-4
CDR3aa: CASSFRQIDQPQHF

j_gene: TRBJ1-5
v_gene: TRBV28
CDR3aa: CASSAPDSFQPQHF

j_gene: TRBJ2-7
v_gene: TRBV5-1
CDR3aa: CASSFMDPRSSYEQYF

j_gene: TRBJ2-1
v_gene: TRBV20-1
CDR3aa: CSARGTANYNEQFF

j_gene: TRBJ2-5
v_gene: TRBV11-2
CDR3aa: CASSLGTLAGLQETQYF

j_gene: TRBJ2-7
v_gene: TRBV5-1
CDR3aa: CASSRKTGIDGYEQYF

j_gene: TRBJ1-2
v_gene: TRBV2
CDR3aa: CASRDSHGYTF

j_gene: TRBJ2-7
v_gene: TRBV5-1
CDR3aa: CASSPGGGSYEQYF

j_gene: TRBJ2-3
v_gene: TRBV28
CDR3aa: CASSRRTSGSSTDTQYF

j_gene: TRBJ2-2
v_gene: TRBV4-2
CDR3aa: CASSQGTSGSGTGELFF

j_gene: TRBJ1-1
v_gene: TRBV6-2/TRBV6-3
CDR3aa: CASRGAGGTEAFF

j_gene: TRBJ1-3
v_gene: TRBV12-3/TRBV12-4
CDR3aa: CASGQGPSSGNTIYF

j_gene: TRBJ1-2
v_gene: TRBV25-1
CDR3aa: CASSDFAGYTF

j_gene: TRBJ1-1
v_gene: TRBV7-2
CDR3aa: CASSHPGMDTEAFF